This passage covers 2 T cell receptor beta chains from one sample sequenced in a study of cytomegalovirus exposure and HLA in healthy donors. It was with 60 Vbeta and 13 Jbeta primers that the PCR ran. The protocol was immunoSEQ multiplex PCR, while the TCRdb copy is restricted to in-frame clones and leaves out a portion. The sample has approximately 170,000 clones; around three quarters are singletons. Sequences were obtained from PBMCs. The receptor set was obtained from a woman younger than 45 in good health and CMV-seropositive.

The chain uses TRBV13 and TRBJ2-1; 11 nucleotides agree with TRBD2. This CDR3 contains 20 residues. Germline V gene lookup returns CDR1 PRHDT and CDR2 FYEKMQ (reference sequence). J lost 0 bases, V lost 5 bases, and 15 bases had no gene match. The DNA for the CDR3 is TGTGCCAGCAGCCGATACGTGAGAGCTAGCGGGAGGAGCTCCTACAATGAGCAGTTCTTC. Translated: CASSRYVRASGRSSYNEQFF.

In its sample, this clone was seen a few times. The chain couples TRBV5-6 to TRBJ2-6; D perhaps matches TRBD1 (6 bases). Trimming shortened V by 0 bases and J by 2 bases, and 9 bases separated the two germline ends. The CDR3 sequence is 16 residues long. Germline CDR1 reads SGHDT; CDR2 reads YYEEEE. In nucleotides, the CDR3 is TGTGCCAGCAGCTTGGGGACAGCCGCTGGGGCCAACGTCCTGACTTTC. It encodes CASSLGTAAGANVLTF.